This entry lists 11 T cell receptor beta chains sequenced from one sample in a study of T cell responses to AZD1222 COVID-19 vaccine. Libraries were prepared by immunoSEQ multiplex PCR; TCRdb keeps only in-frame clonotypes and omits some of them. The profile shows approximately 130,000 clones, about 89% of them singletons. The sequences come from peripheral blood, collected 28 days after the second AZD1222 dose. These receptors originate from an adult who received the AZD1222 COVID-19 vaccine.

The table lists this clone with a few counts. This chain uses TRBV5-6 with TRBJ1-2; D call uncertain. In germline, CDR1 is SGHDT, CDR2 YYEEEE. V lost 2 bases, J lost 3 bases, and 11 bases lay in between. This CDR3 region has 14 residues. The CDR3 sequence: CASSFPSWDYGYTF. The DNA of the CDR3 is TGTGCCAGCAGCTTCCCGTCTTGGGACTATGGCTACACCTTC.

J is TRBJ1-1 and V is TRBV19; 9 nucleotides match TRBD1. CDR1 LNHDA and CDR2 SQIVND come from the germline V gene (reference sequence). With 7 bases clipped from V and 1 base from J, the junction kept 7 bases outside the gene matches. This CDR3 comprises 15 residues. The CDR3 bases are TGTGCCAGTACTCGGCCGGGACAGGGGAACACTGAAGCTTTCTTT. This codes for CASTRPGQGNTEAFF.

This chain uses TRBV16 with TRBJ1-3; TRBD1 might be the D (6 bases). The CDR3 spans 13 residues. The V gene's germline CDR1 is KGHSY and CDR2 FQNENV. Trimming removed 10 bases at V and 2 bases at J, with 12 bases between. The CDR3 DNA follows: TGTGCCACCCGGGGGGCGGCTGGAAACACCATATATTTT. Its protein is CATRGAAGNTIYF.

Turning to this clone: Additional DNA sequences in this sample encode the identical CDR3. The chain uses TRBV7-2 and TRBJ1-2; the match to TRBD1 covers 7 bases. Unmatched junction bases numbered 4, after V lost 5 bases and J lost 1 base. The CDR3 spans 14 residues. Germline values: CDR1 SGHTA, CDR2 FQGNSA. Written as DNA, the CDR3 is TGTGCCAGCAGCCTAGGGGGCAGTAACTATGGCTACACCTTC. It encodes CASSLGGSNYGYTF.

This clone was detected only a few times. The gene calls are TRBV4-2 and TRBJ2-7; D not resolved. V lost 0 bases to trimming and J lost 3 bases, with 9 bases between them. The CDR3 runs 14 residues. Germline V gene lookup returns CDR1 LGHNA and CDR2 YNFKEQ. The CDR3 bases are TGTGCCAGCAGCCAAGAGTACGTAGGCTACGAGCAGTACTTC. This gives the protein CASSQEYVGYEQYF.

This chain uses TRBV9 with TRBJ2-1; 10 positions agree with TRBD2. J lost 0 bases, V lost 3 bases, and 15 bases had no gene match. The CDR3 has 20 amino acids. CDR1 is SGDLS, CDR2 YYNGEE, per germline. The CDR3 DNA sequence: TGTGCCAGCAGCGCAGGAACCGGGACTAGCGACGCCAGCTCCTACAATGAGCAGTTCTTC. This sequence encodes CASSAGTGTSDASSYNEQFF.

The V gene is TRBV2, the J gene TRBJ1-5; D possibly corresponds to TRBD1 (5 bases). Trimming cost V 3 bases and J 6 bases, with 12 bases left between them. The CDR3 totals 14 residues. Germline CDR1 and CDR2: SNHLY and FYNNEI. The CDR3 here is CASSDGRVGQPQHF. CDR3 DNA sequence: TGTGCCAGCAGTGACGGCAGGGTTGGTCAGCCCCAGCATTTT.

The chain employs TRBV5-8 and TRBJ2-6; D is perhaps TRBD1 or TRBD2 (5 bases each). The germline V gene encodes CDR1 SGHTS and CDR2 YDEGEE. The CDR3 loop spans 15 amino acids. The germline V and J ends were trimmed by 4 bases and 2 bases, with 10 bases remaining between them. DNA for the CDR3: TGTGCCAGCAGCAAACAGGAGGCTGGGGCCAACGTCCTGACTTTC. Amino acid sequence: CASSKQEAGANVLTF.

The CDR3 spells CASRTGSDYGYTF. The CDR3 DNA sequence: TGTGCCAGCCGAACAGGGAGTGACTATGGCTACACCTTC. The chain employs TRBV18 and TRBJ1-2; D might be TRBD1 (6 bases). This CDR3 has 13 amino acids. The germline V gene has CDR1 KGHSH and CDR2 LQKENI. V shed 8 bases and J shed 3 bases, with 13 bases lying between them.

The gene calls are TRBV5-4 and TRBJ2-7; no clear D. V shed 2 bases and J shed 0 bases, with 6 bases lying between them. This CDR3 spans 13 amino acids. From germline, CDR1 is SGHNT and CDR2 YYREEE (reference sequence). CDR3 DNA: TGTGCCAGCAGCTTTTCCAGCTCCTACGAGCAGTACTTC. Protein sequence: CASSFSSSYEQYF. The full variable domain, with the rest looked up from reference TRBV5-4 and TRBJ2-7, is ETGVTQSPTHLIKTRGQQVTLRCSSQSGHNTVSWYQQALGQGPQFIFQYYREEENGRGNFPPRFSGLQFPNYSSELNVNALELDDSALYLCASSFSSSYEQYFGPGTRLTVT.

The CDR3 spells CAWTGERHSPLHF. In DNA form, the CDR3 reads TGTGCCTGGACAGGGGAGCGGCATTCACCCCTCCACTTT. The chain links TRBV30 to TRBJ1-6; tentatively, D is TRBD1 (6 bases). This CDR3 has 13 amino acids. Germline V lookup: CDR1 GTSNPN, CDR2 SVGIG (reference sequence). The V end lost 4 bases, the J end lost 8 bases, and 12 bases lay between the germline ends.